The entry below describes one T cell receptor (beta chain). In the original workflow: Nucleated cell number was recorded as an estimate derived from reference gene primer amplification. The repertoire was sequenced with immunoSEQ multiplex PCR; TCRdb's copy has only in-frame clones and lacks some. Clonal size and the V and J genes are those of that table, whereas D and trimming came from the DNA. Of 250,000 to 400,000 clones in the sample, roughly 90% are singletons; the top ten hold less than 3%. This CDR3 is 12 amino acids long. Trimming shortened V by 0 bases and J by 6 bases, and 6 bases separated the two germline ends. Per germline, CDR1 SGHRS and CDR2 YFSETQ. This sample is part of a study of blood T cell repertoires in COVID-19. Overall study context: The United States, Italy and Spain provided the acute and convalescent COVID-19 samples. From T cells, B-cell-depleted T cells, or PBMCs came the material, which was cDNA or gDNA.

Followed over time, Seattle patients had been enrolled while infection was active. This sequence originates from a woman in her 30s with COVID-19, enrolled during active disease. Sequenced: peripheral blood. The chain carries TRBV5-1 and TRBJ2-5; D gene uncertain. The CDR3 DNA reads TGCGCCAGCAGCTTGGACGCGAAGACCCAGTACTTC. Translating gives CASSLDAKTQYF.